A selection of T cell receptor beta chains follows, all from one sample in a study of T-cell reconstitution after alpha-beta-depleted transplantation in children. TCRdb redid the calling of the PCR reads with MiXCR, one entry per CDR3 protein. Of more than 85,000 distinct CDR3 sequences detected, approximately 10% appear once; the ten largest clones hold 8%. Source: PBMCs from the stem cell graft donor, taken from the stem cell graft. Receptor source: a human donor who donated a stem cell graft to a child with acute lymphoblastic leukemia. Both conserved end residues are part of each CDR3. D genes are given only for firm matches. Clone size, where shown, is once, few, many, or a class for clones that have expanded.

>TRBJ1-6|15|TRBV5-4|TRBD1|many
CASSPDRTRASPLHF
TGTGCCAGCAGCCCGGACAGGACAAGGGCTTCACCCCTCCACTTT
>TRBJ1-4|16|TRBV27|NA|many
CASSLIRPRVGEKLFF
TGTGCCAGCAGTTTAATAAGGCCCAGGGTAGGCGAAAAACTGTTTTTT
>TRBJ1-1|14|TRBV20-1|NA|many
CSARALRGGTEAFF
TGCAGTGCTAGGGCCTTGAGAGGGGGCACTGAAGCTTTCTTT
>TRBJ1-2|14|TRBV12-3/TRBV12-4|NA|many
CASSPGPSLDGYTF
TGTGCCAGCAGTCCCGGGCCGAGCTTAGATGGCTACACCTTC
>TRBJ1-2|16|TRBV5-1|TRBD1|NA
CASSFFVRQGASGYTF
TGCGCCAGCAGCTTTTTCGTCCGTCAGGGGGCGTCTGGCTACACCTTC
>TRBJ2-7|17|TRBV7-8|NA|many
CASSLSSIGVTRAGQYF
TGTGCCAGCAGCTTGTCCTCAATAGGGGTAACCCGTGCTGGGCAGTACTTC
>TRBJ1-5|15|TRBV7-2|TRBD1|many
CASSSTGAVDQPQHF
TGTGCCAGCAGCTCCACAGGGGCCGTCGATCAGCCCCAGCATTTT
>TRBJ2-7|18|TRBV18|NA|few
CASSPLGVSAGRVGEQYF
TGTGCCAGCTCACCACTTGGGGTTTCCGCGGGGCGCGTGGGGGAGCAGTACTTC
>TRBJ1-5|13|TRBV5-1|NA|many
CASSLSRGQPQHF
TGCGCCAGCAGCTTGAGTAGGGGCCAGCCCCAGCATTTT
>TRBJ2-2|17|TRBV20-1|NA|many
CSARDRRFRFNTGELFF
TGCAGTGCTAGAGACCGGCGGTTCCGATTCAACACCGGGGAGCTGTTTTTT
>TRBJ1-2|15|TRBV12-3/TRBV12-4|NA|many
CASSYPDGGLYGYTF
TGTGCCAGCAGTTACCCGGATGGGGGGCTGTATGGCTACACCTTC
>TRBJ2-7|12|TRBV30|NA|NA
CAWSPVSYEQYF
TGTGCCTGGAGTCCGGTGTCCTACGAGCAGTACTTC
>TRBJ2-1|16|TRBV7-9|TRBD2|NA
CASSLARGSGTNEQFF
TGTGCCAGCAGCTTAGCGCGGGGTAGCGGGACCAATGAGCAGTTCTTC
>TRBJ2-7|15|TRBV5-1|NA|many
CASSLVHMSSYEQYF
TGCGCCAGCAGCTTGGTTCATATGAGCTCCTACGAGCAGTACTTC